Only a few counts were recorded for the clone carrying this T cell receptor beta chain. Its antigen is as yet unknown. The entry originates in a study of beta chain features in type 1 diabetes. Purity (above 95%) was reached by all sorted populations. The entirety of the isolated RNA underwent reverse transcription, so expressed TCRB transcripts were sequenced. Method: immunoSEQ multiplex PCR; TCRdb's copy keeps in-frame clones and lacks some. Here the sample spans 350,000 to 400,000 clones, more than 12% being singletons. The CDR3 consists of 12 residues. Deletions cut 1 base from V and 6 bases from J, with 7 bases between. Germline CDR1 is SEHNR and CDR2 is FQNEAQ (reference sequence). Study-level points and caveats: Type 1 diabetes patients had fewer VDJ junction insertions and more deletions.

The V and J genes are TRBV7-9 and TRBJ2-7, with D unresolved. The receptor comes from a woman younger than 35 in good health. Sequenced input: naive CD4+ T cells from blood. The CDR3 region has the DNA TGTGCCAGCAGCTTAGTAAACGGCGAGCAGTACTTC. It encodes CASSLVNGEQYF.